The clone carrying this T cell receptor beta chain appeared many times. This sample was included in a study of early T cells in non-severe SARS-CoV-2 infection. TCRdb used MiXCR to reprocess the 5' RACE reads, holding one entry per CDR3 protein. The sample includes 95,000 to 120,000 distinct CDR3 sequences, 12% of them seen just once. The CDR3 spans 13 residues. Germline CDR1 and CDR2: DFQATT and SNEGSKA (reference sequence). Deletions cut 3 bases from V and 2 bases from J, with 11 bases between. The sequence came from an adult who was a healthcare worker with PCR-confirmed SARS-CoV-2 infection or an uninfected control (not recorded which). The gene calls are TRBV20-1 and TRBJ2-7, with D perhaps being TRBD1 or TRBD2 (5 bases each). Sequenced sample: whole blood. In nucleotides, the CDR3 is TGCAGTGCTAGCCCGGGACCCCCCTACGAGCAGTACTTC. This translates into CSASPGPPYEQYF.